This T cell receptor (beta chain) was observed in a study of T-cell memory formation after mild COVID-19. Study results and limitations: Some SARS-CoV-2-responding clones were already detected in memory before infection.

With regard to this clonotype: Its target is not known.

MiXCR, applied by TCRdb to the 5' RACE reads, yields one record per CDR3 protein. The data show tens of thousands of distinct CDR3 sequences, with roughly a sixth seen just once and 30% to 35% held by the top ten. This clonotype was sampled from an adult woman who had mild COVID-19 (a few samples of this study predate the infection). Cell type and time point are not known. The sample was PBMCs or a T cell subset sorted from them (not recorded which).

CDR3 residues: CSVEGPLEGGPTDTQYF. DNA of the CDR3: TGCAGCGTTGAAGGACCACTAGAGGGAGGGCCAACAGATACGCAGTATTTT. The chain uses TRBV29-1 and TRBJ2-3; 7 bases line up with TRBD2. V trimming: 1 base; J trimming: 3 bases; junction bases outside the gene matches: 13. The CDR3 loop spans 17 amino acids. The V gene's germline CDR1 is SQVTM and CDR2 ANQGSEA.